These 24 T cell receptor beta chains were sequenced from one sample in a study of vaccination effects on CD4 cells after COVID-19. Antigen-specific CD4+ T cells were first expanded with viral peptide pools by the ViraFEST assay and only then sequenced. CD4+ T cells were isolated after about nine days of culture. Nucleocapsid antibodies were negative in the vaccine recipients, who had never had SARS-CoV-2 infection. TCRdb keeps only in-frame clones here, not all; method: immunoSEQ multiplex PCR. In the table there are 30,000 to 40,000 clones, 60% to 75% of which are singletons. The antigens these receptors bind are not known. The specimen comprised CD4+ T cells from PBMCs cultured with HCoV-OC43 spike peptides, sampled before COVID-19 vaccination. The subset here: HCoV-OC43 spike overlapping peptide pool stimulation. These receptors were obtained from a human donor who received a COVID-19 vaccine.

The genes are TRBV10-3 and TRBJ1-5, with unresolved D. Germline V gene data show CDR1 as ENHRY and CDR2 as SYGVKD. The CDR3 covers 13 residues. Trimming cost V 7 bases and J 3 bases, with 10 bases left between them. The CDR3 loop reads CAITQSLNQPQHF. The DNA of the CDR3 is TGTGCCATCACGCAGTCCCTCAATCAGCCCCAGCATTTT.

This clone was picked up one time. The rearrangement uses TRBV5-3 and TRBJ2-1; 7 bases agree with TRBD2. Being an ORF, TRBV5-3 has a function that is uncertain. The length of the CDR3 is 15 residues. V lost 4 bases, J lost 5 bases, and 9 bases stayed unmatched. The CDR3 here is CARSQAGTVNNEQFF. In DNA form, the CDR3 reads TGTGCCAGAAGCCAAGCGGGGACGGTTAACAATGAGCAGTTCTTC.

This chain uses TRBV19 with TRBJ1-1; the D gene is possibly TRBD1 (5 bases). Trimming took 4 bases from V and 7 from J, leaving 16 bases between them. This CDR3 has 14 amino acids. Germline assignment: CDR1 LNHDA and CDR2 SQIVND (reference sequence). The chain's CDR3 is CASSRQLGAVEAFF. DNA for the CDR3: TGTGCCAGTAGTAGGCAGCTTGGGGCAGTTGAAGCTTTCTTT.

The count of this clone is one. The V gene is TRBV5-1, the J gene TRBJ2-7, with TRBD1 identical over 7 bases. The V gene's germline CDR1 is SGHRS and CDR2 YFSETQ. The trim removed 4 bases at V and 2 bases at J, leaving 6 bases unmatched. This CDR3 comprises 14 residues. The CDR3 spells CASSTRDSTYEQYF. The CDR3 coding sequence is TGCGCCAGCAGCACTCGGGACAGTACCTACGAGCAGTACTTC.

This chain links TRBV28 with TRBJ1-2; weak D call: TRBD1 (5 bases). There are 13 residues in the CDR3. V was pared by 7 bases and J by 4 bases, with 13 bases between. The germline V gene has CDR1 MDHEN and CDR2 SYDVKM. CDR3 residues: CASKSGGGYGYTF. The CDR3 DNA reads TGTGCCAGCAAATCTGGTGGGGGCTATGGCTACACCTTC.

The chain recombines TRBV7-9 with TRBJ1-1, with D perhaps TRBD1 (5 bases). The CDR3 is 14 residues long. Germline V lookup: CDR1 SEHNR, CDR2 FQNEAQ (reference sequence). Between the trimmed V and J ends, which lost 2 bases and 1 base, there was a span of 8 bases. As DNA, the CDR3 is TGTGCCAGCAGCTTACCTGGACAGAACACTGAAGCTTTCTTT. It translates to CASSLPGQNTEAFF.

This chain links TRBV2 with TRBJ1-1; unclear D gene. The CDR3 runs 15 residues. Germline lookup yields CDR1 SNHLY and CDR2 FYNNEI. V lost 3 bases, J lost 4 bases, and 15 bases lay in between. For the CDR3, the DNA is TGTGCCAGCAGTGAGGGTATCAACACCCGCACTGAAGCTTTCTTT. Protein sequence: CASSEGINTRTEAFF.

V usage is TRBV18 and J usage is TRBJ1-1; TRBD1 is a possible D gene (6 bases). CDR1 KGHSH and CDR2 LQKENI come from the germline V gene. This CDR3 comprises 16 residues. V lost 0 bases and J 4 bases, leaving 15 bases between the germline ends. CDR3 residues: CASSPPFSGRGTEAFF. DNA of the CDR3: TGTGCCAGCTCACCACCGTTTTCAGGCAGGGGCACTGAAGCTTTCTTT.

The chain is built from TRBV12-5 and TRBJ2-7, with a tentative D call TRBD1 (7 bases). This CDR3 contains 18 residues. Germline-derived CDR1 and CDR2 are LGHNT and FRNRAP. The ends were cut back, 1 base at V and 3 bases at J, with 22 bases in the middle. DNA for the CDR3: TGTGCTAGTGGTTTGGCTACAAAGGCGGGACAGAATGTCTACGAGCAGTACTTC. As protein: CASGLATKAGQNVYEQYF.

This chain uses TRBV27 with TRBJ2-1; D might be TRBD2 (6 bases). There are 16 residues in the CDR3. Germline V gives CDR1 MNHEY, CDR2 SMNVEV (reference sequence). The germline V and J ends were trimmed by 0 bases and 0 bases, with 9 bases remaining between them. CDR3 coding DNA: TGTGCCAGCAGTTTATCTAGCGGAAGCTCCTACAATGAGCAGTTCTTC. Translating it yields CASSLSSGSSYNEQFF.

The chain has TRBV3-1 (or the pseudogene TRBV3-2) and TRBJ2-3, with TRBD2 matching over 7 bases. Looked up from germline, CDR1 is LGHDT and CDR2 is YNNKEL (reference sequence). This CDR3 spans 16 amino acids. Trimming cost V 4 bases and J 0 bases; bases outside gene matches: 7. CDR3 bases: TGTGCCAGCAGCCGCGGCGGGGGACCTAGCACAGATACGCAGTATTTT. Its translation is CASSRGGGPSTDTQYF.

The V call is TRBV5-4, the J call TRBJ2-5, with 9 bases that match TRBD2. CDR1 and CDR2 from the germline V gene are SGHNT and YYREEE (reference sequence). V lost 4 bases and J lost 4; bases outside the gene matches: 8. The length of the CDR3 is 15 residues. In DNA form, the CDR3 reads TGTGCCAGCAGCGCGGGACTAGCAGGCAGAGAGACCCAGTACTTC. The encoded protein is CASSAGLAGRETQYF.

V gene TRBV7-2 combines with J gene TRBJ2-7; TRBD1 aligns across 7 bases. This CDR3 contains 15 residues. Unmatched junction bases numbered 7, after V lost 5 bases and J lost 0 bases. Looked up from germline, CDR1 is SGHTA and CDR2 is FQGNSA. In DNA, the CDR3 is TGTGCCAGCAGCGAGACAGGGTTTGCCTCCTACGAGCAGTACTTC. Translated, it gives CASSETGFASYEQYF.

The chain carries TRBV6-2 or TRBV6-3 and TRBJ1-2; D is ambiguous. Per the germline V gene, CDR1 is MNHEY and CDR2 is SVGEGT. The CDR3 totals 14 residues. Deletions cut 0 bases from V and 2 bases from J, with 7 bases between. CDR3: CASSYSFGNYGYTF. CDR3 in DNA: TGTGCCAGCAGTTACTCGTTTGGGAACTATGGCTACACCTTC.

Details on this clone: One end of the junction fails to match germline, which may point to a read error. The chain employs TRBV7-9 and TRBJ2-1; 10 bases map to TRBD2. Germline loops: CDR1 SEHNR, CDR2 FQNEAQ (reference sequence). This CDR3 spans 14 amino acids. CDR3 nucleotide sequence: TGTGCCAGCGGCCAGGGGACTAGCGTCTTCCTCGGGATCTTC. This encodes CASGQGTSVFLGIF.

The chain couples TRBV3-1 (or the pseudogene TRBV3-2) to TRBJ2-7; D possibly corresponds to TRBD2 (5 bases). In germline, CDR1 is LGHDT, CDR2 YNNKEL (reference sequence). The V end was cut by 4 bases, the J end by 0 bases, with 13 bases between. CDR3 size: 15 residues. The CDR3: CASSRGRGPSYEQYF. Here the CDR3 DNA reads TGTGCCAGCAGCCGGGGTAGAGGGCCCTCCTACGAGCAGTACTTC.

This sequence joins TRBV19 and TRBJ1-5; the D is unclear. V lost 5 bases, J lost 5 bases, and 7 bases lay in between. From germline, CDR1 is LNHDA and CDR2 SQIVND (reference sequence). The CDR3 contains 12 residues. CDR3 amino acids: CASSLMYQPQHF. The CDR3 nucleotides are TGTGCCAGTAGTTTGATGTATCAGCCCCAGCATTTT.

The genes are TRBV28 and TRBJ1-1; TRBD1 aligns across 8 bases. The V and J ends lost 10 bases and 5 bases, in that order; junction bases with no gene match: 12. Germline V gene lookup returns CDR1 MDHEN and CDR2 SYDVKM. The length of the CDR3 is 14 residues. For the CDR3, the DNA is TGTGCCATCCTGGCAGGGGGCGCTAGGACTGAAGCTTTCTTT. This encodes CAILAGGARTEAFF.

V gene TRBV5-6 combines with J gene TRBJ2-1; D gene ambiguous. Germline CDR1 and CDR2: SGHDT and YYEEEE. V was cut by 0 bases and J by 1 base, with 5 bases left in between. CDR3 length: 14 amino acids. CDR3: CASSLGGSYNEQFF. The CDR3 DNA sequence: TGTGCCAGCAGCTTGGGCGGATCCTACAATGAGCAGTTCTTC.

This chain uses TRBV7-2 with TRBJ2-5, with TRBD1 matching over 7 bases. V gave up 3 bases and J gave up 5 bases; unmatched junction bases: 6. The CDR3 totals 14 residues. CDR1 and CDR2 (germline): SGHTA, FQGNSA. CDR3 in amino acids: CASSFQGVGETQYF. The CDR3 coding sequence is TGTGCCAGCAGCTTTCAGGGGGTGGGGGAGACCCAGTACTTC.

The chain joins TRBV29-1 to TRBJ1-2; weak D call: TRBD1 (6 bases). CDR1 SQVTM and CDR2 ANQGSEA come from the germline V gene. The CDR3 is 14 residues long. Trimming removed 4 bases at V and 4 bases at J, with 16 bases between. The CDR3 here is CSVGQGLGGYGYTF. Written as DNA, the CDR3 is TGCAGCGTTGGTCAGGGGCTGGGGGGCTATGGCTACACCTTC. Combining the CDR3 with reference TRBV29-1 and TRBJ1-2 gives the whole variable domain SAVISQKPSRDICQRGTSLTIQCQVDSQVTMMFWYRQQPGQSLTLIATANQGSEATYESGFVIDKFPISRPNLTFSTLTVSNMSPEDSSIYLCSVGQGLGGYGYTFGSGTRLTVV.

The rearrangement uses TRBV7-2 and TRBJ1-4; D call uncertain. Germline V gives CDR1 SGHTA, CDR2 FQGNSA. CDR3 size: 13 residues. The V and J ends lost 5 bases and 11 bases respectively, with 15 bases between them. DNA of the CDR3: TGTGCCAGCAGCCCTCCGTTAGGGCAGAAACTGTTTTTT. Encoded protein: CASSPPLGQKLFF.

The gene calls are TRBV5-1 and TRBJ2-1; TRBD1 aligns across 8 bases. This CDR3 region has 13 residues. The germline V gene encodes CDR1 SGHRS and CDR2 YFSETQ. Trimming took 4 bases from V and 6 from J; bases not matched to a gene: 3. In DNA form, the CDR3 reads TGCGCCAGCAGCCCGACAGGGGCCAATGAGCAGTTCTTC. This codes for CASSPTGANEQFF.

This clone turned up a few times. V usage is TRBV28 and J usage is TRBJ1-3, with a possible D match to TRBD1 (5 bases). This CDR3 has 16 amino acids. Germline V lookup: CDR1 MDHEN, CDR2 SYDVKM. V lost 2 bases and J 1 base, leaving 12 bases between the germline ends. CDR3 coding DNA: TGTGCCAGCAGTTTAGGCGCAGGGAGTTCTGGAAACACCATATATTTT. Its protein is CASSLGAGSSGNTIYF.